This is a list of T cell receptor beta chains from one sample in a study of blood T cell repertoires in COVID-19. Sequencing used immunoSEQ multiplex PCR; TCRdb keeps in-frame clones, though not all of them. The top ten clones hold about 1.7% of a sample with 490,000 or so clones, around nine tenths of them seen once. Material: PBMCs or T cells enriched from blood (not recorded which). All receptors come from a woman in her thirties or forties who had recovered from COVID-19. Each CDR3 is given with its conserved first and last residue. D genes are given only for firm matches. Only part of the rows carry a size: once, few, many, or a class if the clone is expanded.

d_call j_call v_call clone_size cdr3_nt cdr3_aa
. TRBJ1-4 TRBV19 . TGTGCCAGTAGTATCAAGGGAGCAACTAATGAAAAACTGTTTTTT CASSIKGATNEKLFF
TRBD1 TRBJ2-1 TRBV5-5 . TGTGCCAGCCTAGAGCGACAGGGGGACTACAATGAGCAGTTCTTC CASLERQGDYNEQFF
. TRBJ1-1 TRBV18 . TGTGCCAGCTCCCTAACAGATGCCACTGAAGCTTTCTTT CASSLTDATEAFF
TRBD2 TRBJ2-5 TRBV29-1 . TGCAGCGTTGAAAGTGGACTAGCTGAAGAGGGGGAGACCCAGTACTTC CSVESGLAEEGETQYF
. TRBJ1-2 TRBV4-3 . TGCGCCAGCAGCCTCAGTTGGGGGGATGGCTACACCTTC CASSLSWGDGYTF
. TRBJ1-1 TRBV5-1 . TGCGCCAGCAGCTCCGGACAGCCCAACACTGAAGCTTTCTTT CASSSGQPNTEAFF
TRBD2 TRBJ2-1 TRBV4-3 . TGCGCCAGCAGCCAAGCAACTAGCGGGAGCGAGAATGAGCAGTTCTTC CASSQATSGSENEQFF
TRBD1 TRBJ2-3 TRBV27 . TGTGCCAGCAGTGAGGACAGGGTCACAGATACGCAGTATTTT CASSEDRVTDTQYF
TRBD2 TRBJ2-2 TRBV5-1 . TGCGCCAGCAGCTATGAGCGGGAGGAAGCCGGGGAGCTGTTTTTT CASSYEREEAGELFF
TRBD1 TRBJ1-5 TRBV12-3/TRBV12-4 . TGTGCCAGCAGTAACAGGGGTCAGCCCCAGCATTTT CASSNRGQPQHF
. TRBJ2-7 TRBV11-3 . TGTGCCAGCAGCTTAGATTCAGGGCACGAGCAGTACTTC CASSLDSGHEQYF
. TRBJ1-1 TRBV5-1 . TGCGCCAGCAGCTTGAGCTTCGGGGGGCAGGGGATGAACACTGAAGCTTTCTTT CASSLSFGGQGMNTEAFF
. TRBJ2-5 TRBV24-1 . TGTGCCACCAGTGACGGGGCGGGGGAGACCCAGTACTTC CATSDGAGETQYF
. TRBJ2-2 TRBV5-1 . TGCGCCAGCAGCAAGGAGGCAGGGGTGGCCGGGGAGCTGTTTTTT CASSKEAGVAGELFF
TRBD2 TRBJ2-7 TRBV5-4 . TGTGCCAGCAGCTTGGACAGCGGGAGGGCCTCGTACGAGCAGTACTTC CASSLDSGRASYEQYF
TRBD1 TRBJ1-2 TRBV5-1 once TGCGCCAGCAGCACAGGGGCCAACTATGGCTACACCTTC CASSTGANYGYTF
TRBD1 TRBJ2-3 TRBV25-1 once TGTGCCAGCACCCTGGGACAGTTATACGCAGATACGCAGTATTTT CASTLGQLYADTQYF
. TRBJ2-7 TRBV7-8 . TGTGCCAGCAGCTGGGTGAAGGCAGGGGCTTCTTACGAGCAGTACTTC CASSWVKAGASYEQYF
. TRBJ1-2 TRBV27 . TGTGCCAGCAGTCAACAGGGTGTGGGCTACACCTTC CASSQQGVGYTF
. TRBJ1-2 TRBV4-1 . TGCGCCAGCAGCCAAGGTGGAGATAACTATGGCTACACCTTC CASSQGGDNYGYTF
. TRBJ2-1 TRBV27 . TGTGCCAGCAGCCATGGGGACTCTCCTCGCAATGAGCAGTTCTTC CASSHGDSPRNEQFF
. TRBJ1-5 TRBV5-6 . TGTGCCAGCAGCGCAACGGGAGTAAGGAATCAGCCCCAGCATTTT CASSATGVRNQPQHF
. TRBJ1-1 TRBV19 once TGTGCCAGTAGTATAGTAGGGGACACTGAAGCTTTCTTT CASSIVGDTEAFF
. TRBJ1-5 TRBV5-5 once TGTGCCAGCAGCTTGGTAGCCACGGGTCACCAACAGCCCCAGCATTTT CASSLVATGHQQPQHF
. TRBJ2-1 TRBV30 . TGTGCCTGGAGTGTAAACAGCCGGGAGCAGTTCTTC CAWSVNSREQFF
. TRBJ1-1 TRBV9 . TGTGCCAGCAGCTCTTGGGGCTATGAAGCTTTCTTT CASSSWGYEAFF
. TRBJ1-6 TRBV27 once TGTGCCAGCAGTTTCTACAGATTCTCCTATAATTCACCCCTCCACTTT CASSFYRFSYNSPLHF
. TRBJ2-7 TRBV5-1 . TGCGCCAGCAGCTTGGAGGGCAGGGGCAAGGAGCAGTACTTC CASSLEGRGKEQYF
TRBD1 TRBJ2-7 TRBV3-1/TRBV3-2 once TGTGCCAGCAGCCAAGGGGCCCTGACAGGGAAATACTACGAGCAGTACTTC CASSQGALTGKYYEQYF
. TRBJ2-7 TRBV7-2 . TGTGCCAGCAGCTTAGCTAGCGACTTGACCTACGAGCAGTACTTC CASSLASDLTYEQYF
. TRBJ1-2 TRBV4-3 . TGCGCCAGCAGCCAATCGAGGGGGGGCGCGTGGGGCTACACCTTC CASSQSRGGAWGYTF
TRBD1 TRBJ1-4 TRBV7-9 . TGTGCCAGCAGCCCGGGACAGGGGAGAGGAGGCAATGAAAAACTGTTTTTT CASSPGQGRGGNEKLFF
. TRBJ2-3 TRBV9 . TGTGCCAGCAGCGCTCCTCCGGCGGTCTTCTCAGATACGCAGTATTTT CASSAPPAVFSDTQYF
TRBD1 TRBJ1-1 TRBV10-1 . TGCGCCAGCAGCAAACAGGGGGCAGCTGAAGCTTTCTTT CASSKQGAAEAFF
. TRBJ2-5 TRBV6-5 . TGTGCCAGCAGTTACTCGAGGGTAGCTGGGACCCAGTACTTC CASSYSRVAGTQYF
. TRBJ2-7 TRBV6-5 . TGTGCCAGCAGACAAGACAGTTACGAGCAGTACTTC CASRQDSYEQYF
. TRBJ2-2 TRBV11-2 many TGTGCCAGCAGCTTAGTCGGGAAAAACACCGGGGAGCTGTTTTTT CASSLVGKNTGELFF
TRBD2 TRBJ2-1 TRBV27 few TGTGCCAGCAGCCCGCGGGAGGGCTTCTACAATGAGCAGTTCTTC CASSPREGFYNEQFF
TRBD1 TRBJ2-7 TRBV10-3 . TGTGCCATCAGTGATCGGGTTGGGACAGCCGCCTCCTACGAGCAGTACTTC CAISDRVGTAASYEQYF
. TRBJ1-1 TRBV2 once TGTGCCAGCAGTGAAGAGGGCAGGGTGAACACTGAAGCTTTCTTT CASSEEGRVNTEAFF
. TRBJ2-7 TRBV18 . TGTGCCAGCTCACGGCAGGGCTTGAGCTCCTACGAGCAGTACTTC CASSRQGLSSYEQYF
TRBD1 TRBJ2-7 TRBV4-3 . TGCGCCAGCAGCCGGGACAGGCTCTACGAGCAGTACTTC CASSRDRLYEQYF
. TRBJ1-4 TRBV10-3 . TGTGCCATCAGTGAGCCGCGTAATGAAAAACTGTTTTTT CAISEPRNEKLFF
. TRBJ1-2 TRBV6-5 . TGTGCCAGCAGTTACCTACCCCTCGGGACAAATGGCTACACCTTC CASSYLPLGTNGYTF
. TRBJ2-1 TRBV6-6 . TGTGCCAGCAGTTTGCACGGGGTAGCGGAACAGTTCTTC CASSLHGVAEQFF
. TRBJ2-7 TRBV18 . TGTGCCAGCTCACCGCCTCGGGGAGTGTACACTGGAGACGAGCAGTACTTC CASSPPRGVYTGDEQYF
. TRBJ2-1 TRBV3-1/TRBV3-2 . TGTGCCAGCAGCCAAGGCCCGGGAGTTGCTGAGCAGTTCTTC CASSQGPGVAEQFF
. TRBJ1-1 TRBV18 once TGTGCCAGCTCACCAGCAGGCCTCACTGAAGCTTTCTTT CASSPAGLTEAFF
TRBD2 TRBJ2-2 TRBV6-2/TRBV6-3 . TGTGCCAGCAGTTACGGGGGCGGGAGGTCAAACACCGGGGAGCTGTTTTTT CASSYGGGRSNTGELFF
TRBD2 TRBJ2-3 TRBV9 . TGTGCCAGCAGCGTAATAGCGGGGAGTCTCACAGATACGCAGTATTTT CASSVIAGSLTDTQYF
. TRBJ2-5 TRBV9 . TGTGCCAGCAGTCGCGGAAATCAAGAGACCCAGTACTTC CASSRGNQETQYF
TRBD2 TRBJ2-3 TRBV2 . TGTGCCAGCAGTTTCGGGACTAGCGGGAGCACAGATACGCAGTATTTT CASSFGTSGSTDTQYF
. TRBJ2-7 TRBV5-1 . TGCGCCAGCAGCTTGGAACAGGGACCCCACGAGCAGTACTTC CASSLEQGPHEQYF
TRBD1 TRBJ1-2 TRBV7-2 . TGTGCCAGCAGCTCCAGACAGGGAACTCCTCGCTATGGCTACACCTTC CASSSRQGTPRYGYTF
. TRBJ1-1 TRBV29-1 . TGCAGCGTTGAAGTCCGGGATTTCACACAAGGTGGAGCTTTCTTT CSVEVRDFTQGGAFF
. TRBJ1-2 TRBV5-1 . TGCGCCAGCAGCTCATCAGGGTCAGCCGGCTACACCTTC CASSSSGSAGYTF
. TRBJ1-3 TRBV30 . TGTGCCTGGAGTGCCGTACTTGGGGGCTCCTCTGGAAACACCATATATTTT CAWSAVLGGSSGNTIYF
. TRBJ1-2 TRBV16 . TGTGCCAGCAGCCAATCAAGGTCGGGAGGCTACACCTTC CASSQSRSGGYTF